The TCR beta chain under discussion was sequenced for a study of T cell responses to AZD1222 COVID-19 vaccine. The CDR3 extends over 10 amino acids. CDR1 and CDR2 (germline): LNHDA, SQIVND (reference sequence). Trimming cost V 8 bases and J 9 bases, with 7 bases left between them. Of note for this clone: The antigen remains unidentified.

Study-level results: Females made up more of the donors, who were largely white British, and clonal diversity may have come out too low.

Profiling relied on immunoSEQ multiplex PCR, and the TCRdb table lists in-frame clones only, not all of them. In the table there are about 100,000 clones, about 90% of which are singletons. The chain combines TRBV19 with TRBJ1-4, with D unresolved. Sample: peripheral blood, taken on day 0 of AZD1222 vaccination. The receptor comes from an adult in good health. CDR3 in DNA: TGTGCCAGTGAAGCCAAAAAACTGTTTTTT. Its translation: CASEAKKLFF.